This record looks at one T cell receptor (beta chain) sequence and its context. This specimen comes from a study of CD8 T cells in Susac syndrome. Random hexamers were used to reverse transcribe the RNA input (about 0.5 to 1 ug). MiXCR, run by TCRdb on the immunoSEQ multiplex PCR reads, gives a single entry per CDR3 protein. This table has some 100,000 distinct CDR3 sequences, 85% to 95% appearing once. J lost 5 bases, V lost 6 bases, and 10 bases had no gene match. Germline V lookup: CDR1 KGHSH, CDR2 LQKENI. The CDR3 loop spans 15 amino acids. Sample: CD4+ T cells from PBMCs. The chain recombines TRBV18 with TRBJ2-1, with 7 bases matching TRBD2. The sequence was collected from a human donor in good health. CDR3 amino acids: CASSPLGTTNNEQFF. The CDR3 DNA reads TGTGCCAGCTCCCCATTAGGGACTACCAACAATGAGCAGTTCTTC. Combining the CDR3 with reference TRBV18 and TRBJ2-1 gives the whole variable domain NAGVMQNPRHLVRRRGQEARLRCSPMKGHSHVYWYRQLPEEGLKFMVYLQKENIIDESGMPKERFSAEFPKEGPSILRIQQVVRGDSAAYFCASSPLGTTNNEQFFGPGTRLTVL.